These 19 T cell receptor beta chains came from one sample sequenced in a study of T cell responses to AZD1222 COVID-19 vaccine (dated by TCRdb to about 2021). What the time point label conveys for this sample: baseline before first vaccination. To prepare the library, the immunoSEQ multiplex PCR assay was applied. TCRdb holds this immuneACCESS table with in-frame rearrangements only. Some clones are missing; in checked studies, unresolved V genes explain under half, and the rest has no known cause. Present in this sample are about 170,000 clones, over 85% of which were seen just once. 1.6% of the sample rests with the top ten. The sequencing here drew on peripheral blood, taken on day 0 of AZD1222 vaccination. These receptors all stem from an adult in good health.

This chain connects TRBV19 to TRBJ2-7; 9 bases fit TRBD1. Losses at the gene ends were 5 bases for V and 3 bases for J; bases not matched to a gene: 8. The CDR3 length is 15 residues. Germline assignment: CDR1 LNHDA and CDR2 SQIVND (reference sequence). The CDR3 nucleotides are TGTGCCAGTAGTCCCGGACAGGGGCACTACTACGAGCAGTACTTC. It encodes CASSPGQGHYYEQYF.

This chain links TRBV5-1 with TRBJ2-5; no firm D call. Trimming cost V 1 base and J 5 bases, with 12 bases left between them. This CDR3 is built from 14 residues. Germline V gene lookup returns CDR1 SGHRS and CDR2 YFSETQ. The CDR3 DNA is TGCGCCAGCAGCTTGTACTCGGTTTGGGAGACCCAGTACTTC. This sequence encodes CASSLYSVWETQYF.

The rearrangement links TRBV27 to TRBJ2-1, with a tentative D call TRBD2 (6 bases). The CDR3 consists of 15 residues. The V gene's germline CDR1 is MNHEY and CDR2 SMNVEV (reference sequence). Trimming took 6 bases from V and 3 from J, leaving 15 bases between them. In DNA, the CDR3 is TGTGCCAGCAGATTAGCGGAGTGGGGCTACAATGAGCAGTTCTTC. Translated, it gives CASRLAEWGYNEQFF.

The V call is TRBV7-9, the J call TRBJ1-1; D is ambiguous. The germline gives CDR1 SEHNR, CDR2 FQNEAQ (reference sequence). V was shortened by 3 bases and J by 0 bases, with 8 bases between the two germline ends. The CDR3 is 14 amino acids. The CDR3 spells CASSFVRMNTEAFF. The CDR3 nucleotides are TGTGCCAGCAGCTTTGTCCGGATGAACACTGAAGCTTTCTTT.

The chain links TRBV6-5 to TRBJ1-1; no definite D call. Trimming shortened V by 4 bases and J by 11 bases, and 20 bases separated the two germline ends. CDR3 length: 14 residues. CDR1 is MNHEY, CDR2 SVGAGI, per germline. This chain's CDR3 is CASSFDSVPLPAFF. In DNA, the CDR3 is TGTGCCAGCAGTTTCGACTCTGTCCCCTTACCGGCTTTCTTT.

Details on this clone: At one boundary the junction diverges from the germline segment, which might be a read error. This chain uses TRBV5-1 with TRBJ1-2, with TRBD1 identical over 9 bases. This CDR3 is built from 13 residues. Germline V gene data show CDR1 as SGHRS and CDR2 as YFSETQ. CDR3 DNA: TGCGCCAGCAGCTGGACAGGGGAAGGGCTATATTCCTTC. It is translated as CASSWTGEGLYSF.

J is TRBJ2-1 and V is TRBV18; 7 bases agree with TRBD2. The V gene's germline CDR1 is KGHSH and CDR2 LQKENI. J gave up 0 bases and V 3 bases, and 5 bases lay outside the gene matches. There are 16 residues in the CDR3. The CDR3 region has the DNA TGTGCCAGCTCACCGCTGGGAGGGGCCTCCTACAATGAGCAGTTCTTC. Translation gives CASSPLGGASYNEQFF.

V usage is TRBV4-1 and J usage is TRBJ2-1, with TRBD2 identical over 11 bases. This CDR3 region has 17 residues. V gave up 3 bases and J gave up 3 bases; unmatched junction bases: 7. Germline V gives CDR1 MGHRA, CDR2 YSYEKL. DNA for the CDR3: TGCGCCAGCAGCCAGGCCGGGACTAGCGGATTCTACAATGAGCAGTTCTTC. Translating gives CASSQAGTSGFYNEQFF.

The CDR3 sequence is CASSPNWGQMNTEAFF. DNA of the CDR3: TGTGCCAGCAGCCCGAACTGGGGACAGATGAACACTGAAGCTTTCTTT. The chain links TRBV27 to TRBJ1-1, with 7 bases identical to TRBD1. Germline assignment: CDR1 MNHEY and CDR2 SMNVEV (reference sequence). The CDR3 length is 16 residues. After removal of 6 bases from V and 0 bases from J, the junction contained 10 bases not matched to a gene.

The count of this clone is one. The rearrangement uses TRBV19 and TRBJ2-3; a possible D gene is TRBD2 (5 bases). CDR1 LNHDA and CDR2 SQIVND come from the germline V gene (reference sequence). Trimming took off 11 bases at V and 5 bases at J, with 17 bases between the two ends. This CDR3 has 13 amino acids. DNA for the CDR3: TGTGCCGTAAACCGGGGTTTACAAGATACGCAGTATTTT. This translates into CAVNRGLQDTQYF.

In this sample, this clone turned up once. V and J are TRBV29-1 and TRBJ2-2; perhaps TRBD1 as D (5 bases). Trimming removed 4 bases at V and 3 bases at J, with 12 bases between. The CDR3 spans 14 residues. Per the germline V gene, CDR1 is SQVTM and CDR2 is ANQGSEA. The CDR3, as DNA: TGCAGCGTTGCATATAACAGGCACACCGGGGAGCTGTTTTTT. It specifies CSVAYNRHTGELFF.

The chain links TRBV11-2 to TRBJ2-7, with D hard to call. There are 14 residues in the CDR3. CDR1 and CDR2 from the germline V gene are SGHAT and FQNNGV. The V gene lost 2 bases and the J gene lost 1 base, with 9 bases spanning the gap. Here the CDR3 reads CASSLSGTSYEQYF. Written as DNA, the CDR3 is TGTGCCAGCAGCTTATCGGGCACTTCCTACGAGCAGTACTTC.

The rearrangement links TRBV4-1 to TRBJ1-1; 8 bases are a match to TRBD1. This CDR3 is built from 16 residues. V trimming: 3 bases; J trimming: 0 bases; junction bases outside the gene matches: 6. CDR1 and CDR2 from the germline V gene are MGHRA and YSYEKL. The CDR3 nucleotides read TGCGCCAGCAGCCATGGTTACAGGGGGATGAACACTGAAGCTTTCTTT. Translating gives CASSHGYRGMNTEAFF.

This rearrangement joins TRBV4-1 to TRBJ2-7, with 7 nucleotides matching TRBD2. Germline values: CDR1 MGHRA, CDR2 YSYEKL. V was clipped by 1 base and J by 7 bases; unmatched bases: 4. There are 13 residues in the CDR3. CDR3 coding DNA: TGCGCCAGCAGCCAAGTAGCCGGGGGGGAGCAGTACTTC. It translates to CASSQVAGGEQYF.

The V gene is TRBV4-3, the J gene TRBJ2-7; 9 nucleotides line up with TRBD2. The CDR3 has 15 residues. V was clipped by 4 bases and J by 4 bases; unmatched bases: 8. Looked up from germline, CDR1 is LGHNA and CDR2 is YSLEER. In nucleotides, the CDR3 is TGCGCCAGCAGCCTGACAGGGACTAGCATGTACGAGCAGTACTTC. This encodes CASSLTGTSMYEQYF.

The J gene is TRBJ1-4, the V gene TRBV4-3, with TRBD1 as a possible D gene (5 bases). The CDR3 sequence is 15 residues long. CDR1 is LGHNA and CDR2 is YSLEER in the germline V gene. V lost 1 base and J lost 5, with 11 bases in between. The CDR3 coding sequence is TGCGCCAGCAGCCAAGCTGACAGATCCAATGAAAAACTGTTTTTT. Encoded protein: CASSQADRSNEKLFF.

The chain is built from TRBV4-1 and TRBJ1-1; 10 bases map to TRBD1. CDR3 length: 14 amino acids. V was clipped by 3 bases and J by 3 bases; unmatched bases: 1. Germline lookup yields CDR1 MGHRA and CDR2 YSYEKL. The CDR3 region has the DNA TGCGCCAGCAGCCAGGGACAGGGGCACACTGAAGCTTTCTTT. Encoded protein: CASSQGQGHTEAFF.

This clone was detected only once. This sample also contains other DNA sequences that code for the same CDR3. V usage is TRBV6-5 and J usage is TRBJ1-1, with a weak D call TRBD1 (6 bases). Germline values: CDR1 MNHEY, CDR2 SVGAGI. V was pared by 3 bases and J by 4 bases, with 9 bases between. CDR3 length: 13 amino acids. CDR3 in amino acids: CASSYQGSTEAFF. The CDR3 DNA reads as TGTGCCAGCAGTTATCAGGGGAGCACTGAAGCTTTCTTT.

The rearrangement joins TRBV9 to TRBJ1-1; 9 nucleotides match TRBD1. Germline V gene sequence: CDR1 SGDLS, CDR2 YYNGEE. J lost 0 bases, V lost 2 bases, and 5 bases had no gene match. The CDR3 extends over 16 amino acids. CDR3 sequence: CASSVGTGLLNTEAFF. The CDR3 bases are TGTGCCAGCAGCGTTGGGACAGGGCTTTTGAACACTGAAGCTTTCTTT.